This TCR beta chain comes out of a study of human T cells and chemical hapten exposure. Study results and caveats: DPC sensitization produced no change in TCRs with frequency above 1 in 1000. Patch test score was positively correlated with the counts of PT1 expanded TCRs. Expanded TCRs showed more large CDR3 clusters than pre-sensitization or healthy control sets.

About this clonotype: Its antigen is still unknown.

One entry per CDR3 protein, called by TCRdb with MiXCR from the RACE reads. Of 150,000 to 200,000 distinct CDR3 sequences in the sample, roughly 30% were seen once. Time point given: pre-sensitization, week 0. This sample's treatment: therapeutic diphenylcyclopropenone sensitization with weekly scalp DPC. Donation of samples came from alopecia patients who were 18 to 70 years old and suitable for DPC. CDR3 length: 15 residues. V dropped 4 bases and J dropped 5; count of bases not matched to a gene: 5. The receptor was isolated from a woman younger than 45 with alopecia areata. Some clones in this sample may be carry-over from other donors' samples. The chain carries TRBV12-3 or TRBV12-4 and TRBJ2-2, with TRBD2 identical over 9 bases. The sequences come from whole blood, collected in connection with sensitization to the hapten diphenylcyclopropenone (DPC). CDR3 nucleotides: TGTGCCAGCAGTTGGGGACTAGCACGAACCGGGGAGCTGTTTTTT. It codes for CASSWGLARTGELFF.